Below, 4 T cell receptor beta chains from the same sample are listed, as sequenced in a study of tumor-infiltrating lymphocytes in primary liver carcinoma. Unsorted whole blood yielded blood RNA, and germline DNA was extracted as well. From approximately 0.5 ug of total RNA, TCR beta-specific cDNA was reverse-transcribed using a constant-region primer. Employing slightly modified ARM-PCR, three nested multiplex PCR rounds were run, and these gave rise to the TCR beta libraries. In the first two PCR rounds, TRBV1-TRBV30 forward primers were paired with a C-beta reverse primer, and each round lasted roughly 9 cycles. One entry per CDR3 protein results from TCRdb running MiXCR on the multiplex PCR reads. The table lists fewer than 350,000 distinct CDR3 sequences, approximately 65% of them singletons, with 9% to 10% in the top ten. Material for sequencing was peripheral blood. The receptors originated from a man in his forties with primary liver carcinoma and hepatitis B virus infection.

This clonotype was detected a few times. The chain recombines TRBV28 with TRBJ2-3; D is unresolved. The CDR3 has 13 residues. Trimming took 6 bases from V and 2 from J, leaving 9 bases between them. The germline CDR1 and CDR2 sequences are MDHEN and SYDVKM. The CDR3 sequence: CASRPGSTDTQYF. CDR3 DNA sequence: TGTGCCAGCAGGCCCGGGTCCACAGATACGCAGTATTTT.

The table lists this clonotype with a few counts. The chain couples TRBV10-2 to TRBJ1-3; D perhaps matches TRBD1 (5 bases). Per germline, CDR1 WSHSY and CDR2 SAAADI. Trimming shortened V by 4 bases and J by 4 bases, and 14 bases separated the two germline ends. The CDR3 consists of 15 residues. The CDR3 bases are TGCGCCAGCAGTGGACAGACTCGATTAGGAAACACCATATATTTT. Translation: CASSGQTRLGNTIYF.

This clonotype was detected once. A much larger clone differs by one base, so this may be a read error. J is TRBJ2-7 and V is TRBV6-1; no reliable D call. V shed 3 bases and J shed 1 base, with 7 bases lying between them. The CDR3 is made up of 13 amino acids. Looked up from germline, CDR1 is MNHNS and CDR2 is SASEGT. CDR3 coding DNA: TGTGCCAGCAGTGAGGTACAGTCCTACGAGCAGTACTTC. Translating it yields CASSEVQSYEQYF.

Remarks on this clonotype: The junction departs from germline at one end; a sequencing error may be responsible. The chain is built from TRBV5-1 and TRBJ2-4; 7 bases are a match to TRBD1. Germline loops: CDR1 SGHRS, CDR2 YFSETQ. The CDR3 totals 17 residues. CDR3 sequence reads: CTSSLDRARSSKNIQYF. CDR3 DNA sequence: TGCACCAGCAGCCTAGACAGGGCCAGGTCAAGCAAAAACATTCAGTACTTT.